The 23 T cell receptor beta chains below all came from one sample that was sequenced in a study of Ad26.COV2.S vaccination and SARS-CoV-2 variants. Profiled with immunoSEQ multiplex PCR; TCRdb holds only in-frame clones, not every one. Found here are about 430,000 clones, about nine tenths of them singletons; the top ten hold more than 10%. As for treatment: 19 received Ad26.COV2.S at low or high dose, single or two shots; about 5 received placebo; per-sample allocation not given. Samples analyzed were those drawn on day 63 after the first vaccine or placebo injection. The specimen comprised peripheral blood, sampled in a trial of Ad26.COV2.S vaccine versus placebo. The source is a person aged 18-60 years who received the Ad26.COV2.S COVID-19 vaccine or a placebo.

The chain links TRBV19 to TRBJ1-2; D ambiguous. V was trimmed by 5 bases and J by 3 bases, leaving 13 bases between them. Germline CDR1 is LNHDA and CDR2 is SQIVND (reference sequence). The CDR3 consists of 14 residues. The DNA of the CDR3 is TGTGCCAGTAGTGTGGCGGCTGGCGACTATGGCTACACCTTC. This gives the protein CASSVAAGDYGYTF.

V and J are TRBV5-4 and TRBJ2-5; D is unresolved. Trimming took off 4 bases at V and 0 bases at J, with 4 bases between the two ends. The length of the CDR3 is 12 residues. Germline-derived CDR1 and CDR2 are SGHNT and YYREEE (reference sequence). The CDR3: CASSPNQETQYF. Here the CDR3 DNA reads TGTGCCAGCAGCCCAAACCAAGAGACCCAGTACTTC.

The gene calls are TRBV7-9 and TRBJ2-7, with D maybe TRBD2 (6 bases). Looked up from germline, CDR1 is SEHNR and CDR2 is FQNEAQ (reference sequence). V gave up 5 bases and J gave up 5 bases, with 22 bases separating them. The CDR3 sequence is 16 residues long. CDR3 loop: CASSHLGSEGMNEQYF. The CDR3 nucleotides read TGTGCCAGCAGCCACCTGGGGTCGGAGGGAATGAACGAGCAGTACTTC.

The chain recombines TRBV19 with TRBJ1-1; TRBD1 agrees at 7 bases. Trimming at V came to 1 base and at J to 7 bases, leaving 6 bases not matched to a gene. The CDR3 is 14 amino acids. CDR1 is LNHDA and CDR2 is SQIVND in the germline V gene (reference sequence). The chain's CDR3 is CASSIGQGNNEAFF. CDR3 nucleotide sequence: TGTGCCAGTAGTATAGGACAGGGTAATAATGAAGCTTTCTTT.

The chain is built from TRBV7-8 and TRBJ2-7; D call uncertain. The CDR3 runs 13 residues. CDR1 and CDR2 (germline): SGHVS, FQNEAQ. V was pared by 1 base and J by 4 bases, with 8 bases between. DNA for the CDR3: TGTGCCAGCAGCTTAGGAGATAGTTACGAGCAGTACTTC. It encodes CASSLGDSYEQYF.

V usage is TRBV13 and J usage is TRBJ2-1, with D possibly matching TRBD1 (6 bases). Germline V gives CDR1 PRHDT, CDR2 FYEKMQ (reference sequence). This CDR3 contains 14 residues. Trimming left V 6 bases short and J 9 bases short, with 18 bases between. This CDR3 is CASSWGRGGGEQFF. CDR3 in DNA: TGTGCCAGCAGTTGGGGCAGGGGCGGAGGTGAGCAGTTCTTC.

The chain carries TRBV3-1 (or the pseudogene TRBV3-2) and TRBJ2-5; 7 bases align to TRBD2. V was clipped by 8 bases and J by 4 bases; unmatched bases: 4. This CDR3 spans 12 amino acids. Germline assignment: CDR1 LGHDT and CDR2 YNNKEL (reference sequence). The CDR3 DNA reads as TGTGCCAGCTCTGGGGAGGGAGAGACCCAGTACTTC. Its translation is CASSGEGETQYF.

The V gene is TRBV30, the J gene TRBJ1-1; no firm D call. This CDR3 has 14 residues. CDR1 is GTSNPN and CDR2 is SVGIG in the germline V gene (reference sequence). The V end was cut by 0 bases, the J end by 0 bases, with 8 bases between. The CDR3 region has the DNA TGTGCCTGGAGTGTAGTCCTCATGAACACTGAAGCTTTCTTT. Residues: CAWSVVLMNTEAFF. Variable domain in full (rest from reference TRBV30 and TRBJ1-1): SQTIHQWPATLVQPVGSPLSLECTVEGTSNPNLYWYRQAAGRGLQLLFYSVGIGQISSEVPQNLSASRPQDRQFILSSKKLLLSDSGFYLCAWSVVLMNTEAFFGQGTRLTVV.

CDR3: CATTGGDYNEQFF. CDR3 coding DNA: TGTGCCACCACGGGGGGGGACTACAATGAGCAGTTCTTC. The chain links TRBV10-3 to TRBJ2-1; 8 bases are a match to TRBD2. The CDR3 extends over 13 amino acids. The germline CDR1 and CDR2 sequences are ENHRY and SYGVKD. V was clipped by 10 bases and J by 3 bases; unmatched bases: 5.

The gene calls are TRBV11-2 and TRBJ2-1; 10 positions agree with TRBD2. The V and J ends lost 5 bases and 5 bases, in that order; junction bases with no gene match: 12. Germline V lookup: CDR1 SGHAT, CDR2 FQNNGV. The CDR3 runs to 17 residues. CDR3 bases: TGTGCCAGCAGCACCCCCCGGACTAGCGGAAACAACAATGAGCAGTTCTTC. Translated, it gives CASSTPRTSGNNNEQFF.

The CDR3 protein is CSVAQGLGQPQHF. The CDR3 DNA follows: TGCAGCGTAGCACAGGGTTTGGGGCAGCCCCAGCATTTT. The chain couples TRBV29-1 to TRBJ1-5; possible D gene TRBD1, 6 bases. Germline values: CDR1 SQVTM, CDR2 ANQGSEA. Trimming stripped 6 bases from V and 7 bases from J, with 16 bases between. CDR3 size: 13 residues.

This chain links TRBV15 with TRBJ1-1; TRBD1 might be the D (5 bases). Germline V gene lookup returns CDR1 LNHNV and CDR2 YYDKDF (reference sequence). V dropped 1 base and J dropped 1 base, with 10 bases sitting between them. The CDR3 has 15 residues. CDR3 nucleotides: TGTGCCACCAGCAGAGGGGGGGTAACGAACACTGAAGCTTTCTTT. As protein: CATSRGGVTNTEAFF.

The table lists this clone with a count of one. The rearrangement links TRBV24-1 to TRBJ2-2; 10 bases agree with TRBD1. The V segment lost 10 bases and the J segment 4 bases; nucleotides outside the gene matches: 8. CDR3 length: 15 amino acids. The V gene's germline CDR1 is KGHDR and CDR2 SFDVKD. The CDR3 sequence: CATISRTGGTGELFF. The CDR3 DNA reads as TGTGCCACAATATCCCGGACAGGGGGCACCGGGGAGCTGTTTTTT.

This rearrangement joins TRBV30 to TRBJ2-7, with no clear D. Germline V lookup: CDR1 GTSNPN, CDR2 SVGIG (reference sequence). Trimming removed 5 bases at V and 1 base at J, with 12 bases between. The CDR3 is 13 amino acids. CDR3 loop: CAWGQSLSYEQYF. CDR3 DNA: TGTGCCTGGGGGCAGTCACTATCCTACGAGCAGTACTTC.

V and J are TRBV6-5 and TRBJ1-4, with D uncertain. In germline, CDR1 is MNHEY, CDR2 SVGAGI. The CDR3 is 13 residues long. V lost 6 bases to trimming and J lost 10 bases, with 15 bases between them. CDR3 in amino acids: CASSRGNAGKLFF. The CDR3 bases are TGTGCCAGCAGCCGGGGAAACGCCGGAAAACTGTTTTTT.

V gene TRBV5-1 combines with J gene TRBJ1-4; possibly TRBD1 for D (6 bases). CDR1 and CDR2 (germline): SGHRS, YFSETQ. The CDR3 is 16 residues long. Trimming shortened V by 6 bases and J by 0 bases, and 15 bases separated the two germline ends. This chain's CDR3 is CASTRWTAATNEKLFF. The DNA for the CDR3 is TGCGCCAGCACCCGGTGGACAGCCGCAACTAATGAAAAACTGTTTTTT.

The CDR3 loop reads CASSSNRIVWNEQFF. The CDR3 nucleotides are TGTGCCAGCAGTTCCAACCGGATAGTATGGAATGAGCAGTTCTTC. The rearrangement joins TRBV28 to TRBJ2-1; D not resolved. The V and J ends lost 4 bases and 7 bases respectively, with 17 bases between them. CDR1 is MDHEN, CDR2 SYDVKM, per germline. The CDR3 is 15 amino acids.

CDR3 protein: CASSLNDYNEQFF. The DNA of the CDR3 is TGTGCCAGCAGCCTCAACGACTACAATGAGCAGTTCTTC. The chain joins TRBV12-3 or TRBV12-4 to TRBJ2-1; no clear D gene. The CDR3 totals 13 residues. V lost 6 bases, J lost 3 bases, and 9 bases lay in between.

This clone was counted a single time. This chain uses TRBV2 with TRBJ2-5; 11 bases line up with TRBD2. The CDR3 has 17 amino acids. The ends lost 5 bases at V and 3 bases at J; junction bases unmatched: 11. From germline, CDR1 is SNHLY and CDR2 FYNNEI. CDR3 loop: CASSFDRLAGGKETQYF. The CDR3 region has the DNA TGTGCCAGCAGTTTTGACCGGCTAGCGGGAGGAAAAGAGACCCAGTACTTC.

The chain combines TRBV28 with TRBJ2-7; D is possibly TRBD1 (5 bases). The CDR3 contains 15 residues. Looked up from germline, CDR1 is MDHEN and CDR2 is SYDVKM. Deletions cut 3 bases from V and 2 bases from J, with 14 bases between. CDR3 amino acids: CASSLFQDKAYEQYF. The CDR3 bases are TGTGCCAGCAGTTTGTTCCAGGACAAAGCCTACGAGCAGTACTTC.

This chain links TRBV5-4 with TRBJ2-7; no clear D. The length of the CDR3 is 13 residues. CDR1 is SGHNT, CDR2 YYREEE, per germline (reference sequence). Trimming took off 2 bases at V and 3 bases at J, with 9 bases between the two ends. The CDR3, as DNA: TGTGCCAGCAGCTTCAACACCGACTACGAGCAGTACTTC. This sequence encodes CASSFNTDYEQYF.

The chain carries TRBV7-9 and TRBJ1-2; D ambiguous. Germline values: CDR1 SEHNR, CDR2 FQNEAQ (reference sequence). Trimming took off 5 bases at V and 5 bases at J, with 9 bases between the two ends. The CDR3 is 12 amino acids. The CDR3: CASSPDSYGYTF. The CDR3 bases are TGTGCCAGCAGCCCTGACTCTTATGGCTACACCTTC.

The chain carries TRBV2 and TRBJ1-4, with a weak D call TRBD1 (5 bases). V lost 5 bases and J 8 bases, leaving 18 bases between the germline ends. Germline assignment: CDR1 SNHLY and CDR2 FYNNEI. The CDR3 runs 15 residues. Here the CDR3 DNA reads TGTGCCAGCAGTAGGGACGGCCCATTACAGGAAAAACTGTTTTTT. The encoded protein is CASSRDGPLQEKLFF.